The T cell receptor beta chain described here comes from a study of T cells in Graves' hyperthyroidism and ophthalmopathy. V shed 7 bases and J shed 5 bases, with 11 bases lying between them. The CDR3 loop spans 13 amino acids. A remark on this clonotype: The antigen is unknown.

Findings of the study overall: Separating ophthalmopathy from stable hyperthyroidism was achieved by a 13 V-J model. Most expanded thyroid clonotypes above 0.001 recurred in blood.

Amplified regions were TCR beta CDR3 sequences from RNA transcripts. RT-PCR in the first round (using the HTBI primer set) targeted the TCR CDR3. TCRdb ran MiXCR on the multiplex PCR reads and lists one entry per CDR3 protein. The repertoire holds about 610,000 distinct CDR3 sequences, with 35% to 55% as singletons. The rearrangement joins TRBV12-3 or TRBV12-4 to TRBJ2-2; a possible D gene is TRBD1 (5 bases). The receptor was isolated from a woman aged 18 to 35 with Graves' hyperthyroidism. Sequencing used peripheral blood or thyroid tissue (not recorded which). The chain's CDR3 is CASIARETGELFF. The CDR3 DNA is TGTGCCAGCATTGCCAGGGAAACCGGGGAGCTGTTTTTT.